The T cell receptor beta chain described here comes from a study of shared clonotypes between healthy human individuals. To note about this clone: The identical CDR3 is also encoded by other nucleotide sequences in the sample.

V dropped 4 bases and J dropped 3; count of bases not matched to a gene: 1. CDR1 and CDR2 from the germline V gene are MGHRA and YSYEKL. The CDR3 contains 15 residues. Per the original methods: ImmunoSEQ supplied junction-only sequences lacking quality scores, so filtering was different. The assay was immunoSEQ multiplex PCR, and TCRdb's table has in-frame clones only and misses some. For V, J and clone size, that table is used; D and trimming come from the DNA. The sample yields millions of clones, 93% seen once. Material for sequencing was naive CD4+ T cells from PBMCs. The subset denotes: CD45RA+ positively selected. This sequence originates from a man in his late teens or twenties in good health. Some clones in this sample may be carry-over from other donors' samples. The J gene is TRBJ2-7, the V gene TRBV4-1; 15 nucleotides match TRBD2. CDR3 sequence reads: CASSPGLAGGYEQYF. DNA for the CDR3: TGCGCCAGCAGCCCGGGACTAGCGGGAGGCTACGAGCAGTACTTC.